This passage covers 5 T cell receptor beta chains from one sample sequenced in a study of T cells in Graves' hyperthyroidism and ophthalmopathy. Template material for amplifying TCR beta CDR3 regions consisted of RNA transcripts. The study used the HTBI primer set for a first-round RT-PCR of the TCR CDR3. MiXCR, run by TCRdb on the multiplex PCR reads, gives a single entry per CDR3 protein. The sample lists some 350,000 distinct CDR3 sequences, approximately 25% seen once, with about 73% in the top ten. The specimen was blood. These receptors all come from a man over 45 with Graves' hyperthyroidism.

The J gene is TRBJ2-7, the V gene TRBV20-1; tentatively, D is TRBD1 or TRBD2 (5 bases each). The CDR3 has 14 amino acids. The germline V and J ends were trimmed by 0 bases and 2 bases, with 11 bases remaining between them. Germline CDR1 is DFQATT and CDR2 is SNEGSKA (reference sequence). The DNA for the CDR3 is TGCAGTGCTAGAGATGACGGGGCAGCCTACGAGCAGTACTTC. Its protein product is CSARDDGAAYEQYF.

This clonotype showed up many times. The V and J genes are TRBV12-3 or TRBV12-4 and TRBJ2-1; TRBD2 is a possible D gene (6 bases). The CDR3 contains 15 residues. V was clipped by 1 base and J by 0 bases, with 7 bases between them. CDR3 sequence reads: CASSLGGVSYNEQFF. CDR3 in DNA: TGTGCCAGCAGTTTAGGGGGGGTCTCCTACAATGAGCAGTTCTTC.

This clonotype was found many times. J is TRBJ2-2 and V is TRBV20-1, with D uncertain. The germline V gene has CDR1 DFQATT and CDR2 SNEGSKA (reference sequence). V was shortened by 3 bases and J by 4 bases, with 12 bases between the two germline ends. The CDR3 sequence is 14 residues long. The CDR3: CSARERGSTGELFF. The CDR3 nucleotides are TGCAGTGCTAGGGAAAGAGGTAGCACCGGGGAGCTGTTTTTT.

The CDR3 nucleotides are TGCAGTGCTAGAGATCAGAGGGGGAGAGCCGGGGAGCTGTTTTTT. It codes for CSARDQRGRAGELFF. The chain combines TRBV20-1 with TRBJ2-2; weak D call: TRBD1 (6 bases). V shed 0 bases and J shed 6 bases, with 14 bases lying between them. CDR3 size: 15 residues. Germline V lookup: CDR1 DFQATT, CDR2 SNEGSKA (reference sequence).

This chain connects TRBV12-3 or TRBV12-4 to TRBJ1-5, with no clear D. The CDR3 sequence is 15 residues long. V gave up 7 bases and J gave up 5 bases, with 18 bases separating them. This chain's CDR3 is CASTSNPRNHQPQHF. The CDR3 DNA reads as TGTGCCAGCACTTCAAACCCCCGAAATCATCAGCCCCAGCATTTT.